A selection of T cell receptor beta chains follows, all from one sample in a study of CD8 T cells in ankylosing spondylitis. MiXCR, run by TCRdb on the 5' RACE reads, gives a single entry per CDR3 protein. The sample contains 30,000 to 45,000 distinct CDR3 sequences, 6% of which appear only once. The sequencing sample was made of blood, either unsorted or a sorted T cell fraction (not recorded which). The receptors were gathered from a male donor with ankylosing spondylitis or in good health (not recorded which). CDR3s include the opening cysteine and the closing phenylalanine or tryptophan. Expanded clones are given a class, and other clones once, few, many or no size at all.

>TRBV10-3|many
CAISAVGANEQFF
>TRBV11-2|many
CASSLGQGPNEQFF
>TRBV20-1|many
CSAREAGSTDTQYF
>TRBV2|many
CASSETRVYNEQFF
>TRBV6-5|many
CASSYPGSLNQPQHF
>TRBV5-5|many
CASSFVGQGEGDTQYF
>TRBV20-1|many
CSGSPPGAVKYF
>TRBV5-4|many
CASSWDRSNEKLFF
>TRBV7-3|many
CASSSRGDTQYF
>TRBV10-3|many
CATTGIDEQYF
>TRBV21-1|many
CAIRPGKALTGELFF
>TRBV12-3/TRBV12-4|many
CALGGGITGNTIYF
>TRBV6-1|many
CASSVAGVQETQYF
>TRBV6-5|many
CASSYLSAETQYF
>TRBV7-9|many
CASSLVQGSTGANVLTF
>TRBV7-3|many
CASSPDGNEKLFF
>TRBV7-2|many
CASSARLETQETQYF
>TRBV5-1|many
CASSSGPQETQYF
>TRBV19|many
CASSTSGVIDEQYF
>TRBV20-1|many
CSAKDSGLYNEQFF
>TRBV18|.
CASSPSAGNYEQYF
>TRBV5-1|many
CASSLGLAADTQYF
>TRBV14|many
CASSRTSGDEQYF
>TRBV30|many
CAWTTGEGGYTF
>TRBV29-1|many
CSANGPGDEQYF
>TRBV5-1|.
CASSPRSGDTEAFF
>TRBV20-1|many
CSAGGDNEQFF
>TRBV6-5|many
CASSYSGRYQPQHF
>TRBV10-3|many
CAISDSHQGETQYF